The 24 T cell receptor beta chains reported below all come from one sample, sequenced in a study of cytomegalovirus exposure and HLA in healthy donors. The PCR made use of 60 Vbeta and 13 Jbeta primers. Using immunoSEQ multiplex PCR, the repertoire was profiled, and TCRdb retains in-frame clones only, with some absent. This sample has 150,000 to 200,000 clones, with roughly 75% found just once. The sample consisted of PBMCs. The source is a man aged 18 to 35 in good health and CMV-seropositive.

Only a few counts were recorded for this clone. V usage is TRBV7-9 and J usage is TRBJ2-5; D is unclear. Germline V CDR1 and CDR2: SEHNR, FQNEAQ (reference sequence). CDR3 length equals 12 residues. The germline V and J ends were trimmed by 5 bases and 9 bases, with 13 bases remaining between them. The CDR3 spells CASSPPRLAQYF. The CDR3 nucleotides read TGTGCCAGCAGCCCACCGCGACTGGCCCAGTACTTC.

This clone came up once. This chain connects TRBV29-1 to TRBJ1-4; a possible D gene is TRBD1 (5 bases). Germline V lookup: CDR1 SQVTM, CDR2 ANQGSEA. V was trimmed by 4 bases and J by 8 bases, leaving 14 bases between them. CDR3 length: 13 residues. The CDR3 here is CSVVVGVQEKLFF. The CDR3 DNA reads as TGCAGCGTTGTAGTAGGGGTACAGGAAAAACTGTTTTTT.

The V gene is TRBV28, the J gene TRBJ2-7; 7 bases agree with TRBD1. The CDR3 has 14 residues. V was clipped by 7 bases and J by 0 bases; unmatched bases: 6. Per germline, CDR1 MDHEN and CDR2 SYDVKM. CDR3 bases: TGTGCCAGCAAGGGGCCAGGGGGCTCCTACGAGCAGTACTTC. Protein: CASKGPGGSYEQYF.

The chain combines TRBV27 with TRBJ1-6; D may be TRBD1 (6 bases). The germline V gene encodes CDR1 MNHEY and CDR2 SMNVEV (reference sequence). V was shortened by 5 bases and J by 7 bases, with 12 bases between the two germline ends. The CDR3 runs to 14 residues. CDR3 DNA: TGTGCCAGCAGTCCCCTGACAGGAAATTCACCCCTCCACTTT. This codes for CASSPLTGNSPLHF.

The chain combines TRBV14 with TRBJ2-2, with D possibly TRBD1 on 6 matching bases. Germline CDR1 reads SGHDN; CDR2 reads FVKESK. Trimming shortened V by 0 bases and J by 7 bases, and 15 bases separated the two germline ends. The CDR3 is 16 residues long. CDR3 sequence: CASSQEGASQHGELFF. CDR3 in DNA: TGTGCCAGCAGCCAAGAGGGGGCCAGCCAGCACGGGGAGCTGTTTTTT.

This clone was detected a few times. Here the CDR3 DNA reads TGCGCCAGCAGCCCAGGTGGGGCAGGAAGGGAGACCCAGTACTTC. This gives the protein CASSPGGAGRETQYF. The genes are TRBV4-1 and TRBJ2-5; D might be TRBD1 (5 bases). The CDR3 has 15 residues. Germline lookup yields CDR1 MGHRA and CDR2 YSYEKL. V was shortened by 4 bases and J by 5 bases, with 17 bases between the two germline ends.

J is TRBJ2-7 and V is TRBV6-5; TRBD2 aligns across 11 bases. The CDR3 runs 16 residues. The V segment lost 2 bases and the J segment 1 base; nucleotides outside the gene matches: 4. The germline CDR1 and CDR2 sequences are MNHEY and SVGAGI. The CDR3 here is CASSYTGTSGSYEQYF. For the CDR3, the DNA is TGTGCCAGCAGTTACACCGGGACTAGCGGTTCCTACGAGCAGTACTTC.

J is TRBJ1-1 and V is TRBV19, with D possibly matching TRBD1 (5 bases). Between the trimmed V and J ends, which lost 8 bases and 1 base, there was a span of 14 bases. The CDR3 has 14 amino acids. In germline, CDR1 is LNHDA, CDR2 SQIVND (reference sequence). CDR3 loop: CASSRTRKNTEAFF. CDR3 in DNA: TGTGCCAGTTCGAGGACACGTAAGAACACTGAAGCTTTCTTT.

This chain joins TRBV5-6 and TRBJ1-1; D not certain. Trimming took 0 bases from V and 7 from J, leaving 7 bases between them. This CDR3 is built from 12 residues. The germline V gene has CDR1 SGHDT and CDR2 YYEEEE. In nucleotides, the CDR3 is TGTGCCAGCAGCTTGGCGGGTATTGAAGCTTTCTTT. This codes for CASSLAGIEAFF.

The chain combines TRBV7-2 with TRBJ2-3, with D tentatively TRBD1 (5 bases). V was pared by 5 bases and J by 5 bases, with 11 bases between. In germline, CDR1 is SGHTA, CDR2 FQGNSA. This CDR3 contains 13 residues. In nucleotides, the CDR3 is TGTGCCAGCAGCGAAGGGGTAGGAGATACGCAGTATTTT. It codes for CASSEGVGDTQYF.

V and J are TRBV5-8 and TRBJ1-5, with 10 nucleotides matching TRBD1. With V trimmed by 1 base and J by 7 bases, 11 bases remained unmatched. Germline lookup yields CDR1 SGHTS and CDR2 YDEGEE. The CDR3 is made up of 17 amino acids. CDR3: CASSLYLRDRGRQPQHF. For the CDR3, the DNA is TGTGCCAGCAGCTTGTATCTCCGGGACAGGGGTCGGCAGCCCCAGCATTTT.

The V and J genes are TRBV30 and TRBJ2-7; 8 bases match TRBD2. V was pared by 4 bases and J by 11 bases, with 19 bases of the junction left unmatched. The CDR3 loop spans 15 amino acids. Germline loops: CDR1 GTSNPN, CDR2 SVGIG (reference sequence). CDR3 residues: CAWTATGTSYWEKYF. Written as DNA, the CDR3 is TGTGCCTGGACCGCAACCGGGACTAGTTATTGGGAGAAGTACTTC.

This chain uses TRBV4-1 with TRBJ2-3, with D tentatively TRBD2 (6 bases). The CDR3 has 18 amino acids. In germline, CDR1 is MGHRA, CDR2 YSYEKL. V lost 0 bases and J 2 bases, leaving 18 bases between the germline ends. This CDR3 is CASSQESGAGLLTDTQYF. The CDR3 bases are TGCGCCAGCAGCCAAGAATCTGGGGCGGGACTCCTCACAGATACGCAGTATTTT.

DNA for the CDR3: TGTGCCAGCAGCGTAGTTGGGACAGGCGTGAACACTGAAGCTTTCTTT. Translation: CASSVVGTGVNTEAFF. The genes are TRBV9 and TRBJ1-1; 8 bases line up with TRBD1. V shed 0 bases and J 0 bases; nucleotides not matched to a gene: 4. Germline loops: CDR1 SGDLS, CDR2 YYNGEE. The CDR3 sequence is 16 residues long. Full variable domain (remainder filled in from reference TRBV9 and TRBJ1-1): DSGVTQTPKHLITATGQRVTLRCSPRSGDLSVYWYQQSLDQGLQFLIQYYNGEERAKGNILERFSAQQFPDLHSELNLSSLELGDSALYFCASSVVGTGVNTEAFFGQGTRLTVV.

The V call is TRBV29-1, the J call TRBJ1-2; the D gene is possibly TRBD1 (5 bases). CDR3 length: 14 amino acids. V lost 6 bases and J 4 bases, leaving 18 bases between the germline ends. From germline, CDR1 is SQVTM and CDR2 ANQGSEA. The CDR3 is CSVEDPRGGYGYTF. The CDR3 DNA sequence: TGCAGCGTAGAGGACCCACGGGGGGGCTATGGCTACACCTTC.

The J gene is TRBJ2-4, the V gene TRBV7-9; 9 nucleotides agree with TRBD2. The CDR3 loop spans 17 amino acids. Trimming at V came to 5 bases and at J to 0 bases, leaving 8 bases not matched to a gene. The germline CDR1 and CDR2 sequences are SEHNR and FQNEAQ (reference sequence). For the CDR3, the DNA is TGTGCCAGCAGCGCCCGAGGGACTAGCTTAGCCAAAAACATTCAGTACTTC. It encodes CASSARGTSLAKNIQYF.

The chain joins TRBV19 to TRBJ2-5, with 7 nucleotides matching TRBD2. The CDR3 runs 16 residues. Germline CDR1 LNHDA, CDR2 SQIVND (reference sequence). The ends lost 3 bases at V and 2 bases at J; junction bases unmatched: 9. The CDR3 region is CASSMGTKLKQETQYF. The CDR3 coding sequence is TGTGCCAGTAGTATGGGGACTAAACTTAAACAAGAGACCCAGTACTTC.

Worth noting for this clone: Other nucleotide sequences from this sample produce the same CDR3. The V gene is TRBV27, the J gene TRBJ2-7, with 9 bases identical to TRBD1. This CDR3 comprises 15 residues. With V trimmed by 4 bases and J by 0 bases, 4 bases remained unmatched. In germline, CDR1 is MNHEY, CDR2 SMNVEV (reference sequence). CDR3 nucleotide sequence: TGTGCCAGCAGTTCCCCGGGACAGGGCTCCTACGAGCAGTACTTC. Encoded protein: CASSSPGQGSYEQYF.

The chain links TRBV9 to TRBJ2-1, with 9 bases fitting TRBD2. Trimming at V came to 4 bases and at J to 4 bases, leaving 9 bases not matched to a gene. Germline assignment: CDR1 SGDLS and CDR2 YYNGEE. This CDR3 is built from 16 residues. CDR3 amino acids: CASSSGGLAPYNEQFF. The CDR3 DNA reads TGTGCCAGCAGCTCCGGAGGACTAGCGCCTTACAATGAGCAGTTCTTC.

In DNA form, the CDR3 reads TGTGCCAGCAGCGACGGGACAGGAATGAACACTGAAGCTTTCTTT. Encoded protein: CASSDGTGMNTEAFF. This chain links TRBV5-5 with TRBJ1-1, with 8 bases lining up with TRBD1. V was pared by 4 bases and J by 0 bases, with 5 bases of the junction left unmatched. Germline V gives CDR1 SGHKS, CDR2 YYEKEE (reference sequence). This CDR3 is built from 15 residues.

This sequence joins TRBV10-1 and TRBJ2-3; maybe TRBD1 (6 bases). The germline V gene has CDR1 WNHNN and CDR2 SYGVQD (reference sequence). CDR3 length equals 14 residues. V shed 5 bases and J shed 0 bases, with 9 bases lying between them. The CDR3, as DNA: TGCGCCAGCAGTTCAGGGGATAGCACAGATACGCAGTATTTT. Translation gives CASSSGDSTDTQYF.

This chain joins TRBV28 and TRBJ2-2, with D perhaps TRBD1 (5 bases). The CDR3 extends over 16 amino acids. Trimming took 3 bases from V and 3 from J, leaving 14 bases between them. From germline, CDR1 is MDHEN and CDR2 SYDVKM. CDR3 sequence reads: CASSFRIWGDTGELFF. CDR3 DNA: TGTGCCAGCAGTTTTAGGATCTGGGGCGACACCGGGGAGCTGTTTTTT.

The sample holds one count of this clone. The chain is built from TRBV28 and TRBJ2-2, with TRBD1 identical over 9 bases. Unmatched junction bases numbered 3, after V lost 5 bases and J lost 2 bases. In germline, CDR1 is MDHEN, CDR2 SYDVKM. The CDR3 is 15 amino acids. The DNA of the CDR3 is TGTGCCAGCAGTCCGGACAGGGGAAACACCGGGGAGCTGTTTTTT. Amino acids: CASSPDRGNTGELFF.

This clone was detected a few times. The chain uses TRBV18 and TRBJ2-7, with TRBD2 identical over 14 bases. With V trimmed by 3 bases and J by 3 bases, 4 bases remained unmatched. This CDR3 region has 16 residues. Per the germline V gene, CDR1 is KGHSH and CDR2 is LQKENI. CDR3 coding DNA: TGTGCCAGCTCACCGAACGGACTAGCGGGAGGCTACGAGCAGTACTTC. Residues: CASSPNGLAGGYEQYF.